This TCR beta chain was sequenced during a study of blood T cell repertoires in COVID-19. Study-wide context: COVID-19 samples, acute and convalescent, were from the United States, Italy and Spain. T cells, B-cell-depleted T cells, or PBMCs provided the cDNA or gDNA that served as material.

By share of the sample, this clone is medium-sized. The V segment lost 5 bases and the J segment 4 bases; nucleotides outside the gene matches: 11. This CDR3 region has 16 residues. CDR1 and CDR2 from the germline V gene are MNHEY and SMNVEV (reference sequence). The method was immunoSEQ multiplex PCR; TCRdb's version includes in-frame clones alone and lacks a portion of them. The sample lists tens of thousands of clones, 92% occurring once. The genes are TRBV27 and TRBJ2-1; 7 positions match TRBD1. The sample taken for sequencing was peripheral blood. The receptor's source is a human donor in a cohort sampled during active COVID-19. The CDR3 protein is CASSTGQEKRYNEQFF. In DNA form, the CDR3 reads TGTGCCAGCAGTACCGGACAGGAAAAAAGATACAATGAGCAGTTCTTC.